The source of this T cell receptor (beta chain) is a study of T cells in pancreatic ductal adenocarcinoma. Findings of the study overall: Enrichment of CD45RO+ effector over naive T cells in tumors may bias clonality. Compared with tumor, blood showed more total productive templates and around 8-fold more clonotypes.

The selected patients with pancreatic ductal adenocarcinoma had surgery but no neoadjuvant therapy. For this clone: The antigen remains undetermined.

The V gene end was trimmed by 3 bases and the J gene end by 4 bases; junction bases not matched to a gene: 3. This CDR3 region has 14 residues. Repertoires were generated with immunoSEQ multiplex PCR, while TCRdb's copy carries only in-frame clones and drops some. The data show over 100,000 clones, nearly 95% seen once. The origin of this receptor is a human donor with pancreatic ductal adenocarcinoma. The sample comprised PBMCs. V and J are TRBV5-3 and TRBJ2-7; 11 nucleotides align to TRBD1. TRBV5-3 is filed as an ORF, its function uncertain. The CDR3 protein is CARSSGTGGYEQYF. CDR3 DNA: TGTGCCAGAAGCTCCGGGACAGGGGGGTACGAGCAGTACTTC.